The 10 T cell receptor beta chains listed next were all sequenced from one sample in a study of type 1 regulatory T cells. Broader study findings: Type 1 regulatory T cells had a more restricted TCR repertoire than non-type 1 regulatory T cells.

MiXCR, applied by TCRdb to the reads, yields one record per CDR3 protein. Here the sample spans roughly 71,000 distinct CDR3 sequences, less than 25% being singletons. No antigen is known for these receptors. The sequencing sample was made of cultured type 1 regulatory T (Tr1) cells, either the whole culture or a sorted fraction (not recorded which). Receptor source: a human donor in good health.

The table lists this clonotype with a few counts. The genes are TRBV7-3 and TRBJ1-1, with D maybe TRBD1 (6 bases). Germline CDR1 reads SGHTA; CDR2 reads FQGTGA. Trimming removed 2 bases from V and 3 bases from J, with 19 bases in between. The CDR3 loop spans 17 amino acids. The CDR3 sequence: CASSLVAQGSGYTEAFF. As DNA, the CDR3 is TGTGCCAGCAGCTTAGTAGCCCAGGGGTCGGGGTACACTGAAGCTTTCTTT.

By sample fraction, this clonotype is medium-sized (0.01 to 0.1%). This chain joins TRBV5-1 and TRBJ1-1; D remains unclear. Germline CDR1 is SGHRS and CDR2 is YFSETQ. The CDR3 has 14 residues. The V gene lost 1 base and the J gene lost 1 base, with 8 bases spanning the gap. CDR3 nucleotides: TGCGCCAGCAGCTTGATGGCCCAGAACACTGAAGCTTTCTTT. It yields the protein CASSLMAQNTEAFF. The full variable domain, with the rest looked up from reference TRBV5-1 and TRBJ1-1, is KAGVTQTPRYLIKTRGQQVTLSCSPISGHRSVSWYQQTPGQGLQFLFEYFSETQRNKGNFPGRFSGRQFSNSRSEMNVSTLELGDSALYLCASSLMAQNTEAFFGQGTRLTVV.

This clonotype was seen ten or more times. The chain joins TRBV5-1 to TRBJ2-3; D remains ambiguous. This CDR3 contains 15 residues. From germline, CDR1 is SGHRS and CDR2 YFSETQ. The V and J ends lost 6 bases and 2 bases respectively, with 16 bases between them. The CDR3 DNA reads TGCGCCAGCAACTCGGGCAATGGAGACACAGATACGCAGTATTTT. It translates to CASNSGNGDTDTQYF.

J is TRBJ1-1 and V is TRBV18, with D maybe TRBD1 (5 bases). Trimming cost V 5 bases and J 4 bases, with 14 bases left between them. Germline V CDR1 and CDR2: KGHSH, LQKENI. The CDR3 has 14 amino acids. CDR3 residues: CASSGNGGGTEAFF. The CDR3 DNA follows: TGTGCCAGCTCAGGGAACGGGGGGGGCACTGAAGCTTTCTTT. Full variable domain (outside the CDR3, taken from reference TRBV18 and TRBJ1-1): NAGVMQNPRHLVRRRGQEARLRCSPMKGHSHVYWYRQLPEEGLKFMVYLQKENIIDESGMPKERFSAEFPKEGPSILRIQQVVRGDSAAYFCASSGNGGGTEAFFGQGTRLTVV.

This clonotype was seen a handful of times. V is TRBV15 and J is TRBJ2-7, with D maybe TRBD1 (6 bases). Germline assignment: CDR1 LNHNV and CDR2 YYDKDF (reference sequence). The ends were cut back, 4 bases at V and 3 bases at J, with 13 bases in the middle. CDR3 size: 14 residues. CDR3 residues: CATSTRGGSYEQYF. The CDR3 coding sequence is TGTGCCACCAGCACAAGAGGGGGAAGCTACGAGCAGTACTTC.

Worth noting for this clonotype: A much larger clone sits a single nucleotide away, making a read error possible. The chain couples TRBV19 to TRBJ2-3; no reliable D call. The closer fit of TRBJ1-5 to the DNA end suggests the J call may be wrong. The CDR3 length is 14 residues. Germline CDR1 reads LNHDA; CDR2 reads SQIVND (reference sequence). CDR3 sequence reads: CASSARTSTDTQHF. In DNA, the CDR3 is TGTGCCAGTAGTGCCCGAACTAGCACAGATACGCAGCATTTT.

This clonotype came up a few times. The J gene is TRBJ1-2, the V gene TRBV12-3 or TRBV12-4, with TRBD1 as a possible D gene (6 bases). Trimming stripped 6 bases from V and 6 bases from J, with 17 bases between. The CDR3 extends over 14 amino acids. The CDR3, as DNA: TGTGCCAGCAGCCCGAAGGGGGGACCTGATGGCTACACCTTC. Amino acid sequence: CASSPKGGPDGYTF.

The chain employs TRBV13 and TRBJ2-5; 9 bases map to TRBD1. Looked up from germline, CDR1 is PRHDT and CDR2 is FYEKMQ (reference sequence). This CDR3 region has 15 residues. The junction had 8 bases not matched to a gene; V was cut back by 5 bases and J by 4 bases. This CDR3 is CASSRRGTGRETQYF. CDR3 DNA sequence: TGTGCCAGCAGCCGACGCGGGACAGGGAGAGAGACCCAGTACTTC.

The V gene is TRBV30, the J gene TRBJ2-7; unclear D gene. CDR1 and CDR2 (germline): GTSNPN, SVGIG (reference sequence). The CDR3 spans 12 residues. The V end was cut by 5 bases, the J end by 2 bases, with 10 bases between. The chain's CDR3 is CAWADKTYEQYF. CDR3 bases: TGTGCCTGGGCCGACAAGACCTACGAGCAGTACTTC.

This clonotype was counted a few times. The rearrangement links TRBV4-3 to TRBJ1-6; D not certain. The V end was cut by 4 bases, the J end by 9 bases, with 16 bases between. The CDR3 loop spans 15 amino acids. CDR1 is LGHNA and CDR2 is YSLEER in the germline V gene. The CDR3 DNA reads as TGCGCCAGCAGCCCCGAGGAGTCTGCGAGTTCACCCCTCCACTTT. Translated, it gives CASSPEESASSPLHF.